Below are 27 T cell receptor beta chains sequenced from a single sample in a study of blood T cell repertoires in COVID-19. The repertoire was sequenced with immunoSEQ multiplex PCR; TCRdb's copy has only in-frame clones and lacks some. The sample shows under 150,000 clones, around four fifths of them seen only once. Sequenced sample: peripheral blood. These receptors came from a man aged 25 to 40 with acute or convalescent COVID-19.

This chain connects TRBV2 to TRBJ2-5; 8 bases map to TRBD1. CDR1 is SNHLY, CDR2 FYNNEI, per germline. With 5 bases clipped from V and 7 bases from J, the junction kept 12 bases outside the gene matches. The CDR3 spans 15 residues. In DNA, the CDR3 is TGTGCCAGCAGTATCCGGGACAGGAGGGAAGGGACCCAGTACTTC. Its protein is CASSIRDRREGTQYF.

The CDR3 reads CASSLGLGDLANYGYTF. The CDR3 nucleotides are TGTGCCAGCAGCTTAGGTCTAGGGGATCTTGCTAACTATGGCTACACCTTC. The chain has TRBV7-8 and TRBJ1-2; tentatively, D is TRBD1 (5 bases). Germline CDR1 SGHVS, CDR2 FQNEAQ. V gave up 1 base and J gave up 0 bases, with 15 bases separating them. The CDR3 contains 17 residues.

V is TRBV10-3 and J is TRBJ1-2, with D possibly TRBD1 on 6 matching bases. CDR1 and CDR2 from the germline V gene are ENHRY and SYGVKD. The CDR3 has 14 amino acids. Trimming pared 3 bases from V and 5 bases from J, leaving 13 bases between. CDR3 loop: CAISEGGGGYGYTF. The CDR3 nucleotides are TGTGCCATCAGTGAAGGAGGGGGAGGGTATGGCTACACCTTC.

This clone has more than one count but fewer than ten. The gene calls are TRBV6-5 and TRBJ2-1; 7 bases align to TRBD1. Germline CDR1 is MNHEY and CDR2 is SVGAGI. The CDR3 consists of 13 residues. V trimming: 3 bases; J trimming: 7 bases; junction bases outside the gene matches: 3. The CDR3 DNA sequence: TGTGCCAGCAGTTATTTACAGGGGAATGAGCAGTTCTTC. Protein sequence: CASSYLQGNEQFF.

This rearrangement joins TRBV6-5 to TRBJ2-1, with 13 positions matching TRBD2. After removal of 2 bases from V and 9 bases from J, the junction contained 7 bases not matched to a gene. CDR1 is MNHEY, CDR2 SVGAGI, per germline. The CDR3 has 16 amino acids. The CDR3 is CASSYGTSGILGEQFF. The CDR3 DNA follows: TGTGCCAGCAGTTACGGGACTAGCGGGATCCTTGGTGAGCAGTTCTTC.

The V and J genes are TRBV30 and TRBJ1-5; tentative D call: TRBD1 (5 bases). CDR3 length: 13 amino acids. Germline assignment: CDR1 GTSNPN and CDR2 SVGIG (reference sequence). Trimming stripped 3 bases from V and 6 bases from J, with 12 bases between. The CDR3 sequence: CAWSSRGGQPQHF. The CDR3 nucleotides read TGTGCCTGGAGCTCGAGGGGAGGTCAGCCCCAGCATTTT.

The chain joins TRBV18 to TRBJ2-7, with 7 bases matching TRBD1. This CDR3 has 15 amino acids. With V trimmed by 1 base and J by 5 bases, 8 bases remained unmatched. The germline gives CDR1 KGHSH, CDR2 LQKENI. DNA for the CDR3: TGTGCCAGCTCACCACAGGGGGCCAATGGTGACGAGCAGTACTTC. It specifies CASSPQGANGDEQYF.

This chain connects TRBV9 to TRBJ2-1; 11 bases match TRBD2. V was clipped by 2 bases and J by 7 bases; unmatched bases: 5. There are 15 residues in the CDR3. CDR1 is SGDLS and CDR2 is YYNGEE in the germline V gene. CDR3 sequence (DNA): TGTGCCAGCAGCGTCACTAGCGGGAGTATAAATGAGCAGTTCTTC. Protein sequence: CASSVTSGSINEQFF.

The gene calls are TRBV30 and TRBJ1-2; possibly TRBD1 for D (6 bases). V shed 4 bases and J shed 9 bases, with 15 bases lying between them. The CDR3 covers 12 residues. Germline CDR1 and CDR2: GTSNPN and SVGIG (reference sequence). CDR3: CAWIRPTGSYTF. As DNA, the CDR3 is TGTGCCTGGATTCGACCCACAGGGAGCTACACCTTC.

Only one count was recorded for this clone. This sequence joins TRBV9 and TRBJ2-5, with 9 bases identical to TRBD2. From germline, CDR1 is SGDLS and CDR2 YYNGEE. V lost 2 bases and J lost 5; bases outside the gene matches: 10. CDR3 length: 16 residues. CDR3 bases: TGTGCCAGCAGCGTCGGGACTAGCCGACGGGGGGAGACCCAGTACTTC. This sequence encodes CASSVGTSRRGETQYF.

The gene calls are TRBV20-1 and TRBJ1-4; D uncertain. CDR1 and CDR2 from the germline V gene are DFQATT and SNEGSKA (reference sequence). This CDR3 has 13 residues. V shed 3 bases and J shed 4 bases, with 9 bases lying between them. The CDR3 loop is CSASSTVNEKLFF. As DNA, the CDR3 is TGCAGTGCTAGTTCCACAGTTAATGAAAAACTGTTTTTT.

V is TRBV11-2 and J is TRBJ2-1; a weak D match, TRBD2 (6 bases). From germline, CDR1 is SGHAT and CDR2 FQNNGV. V was cut by 6 bases and J by 9 bases, with 12 bases left in between. CDR3 length: 12 residues. CDR3 nucleotides: TGTGCCAGCAGGGCCCTAGCGCCTGAGCAGTTCTTC. Its translation is CASRALAPEQFF.

The rearrangement links TRBV30 to TRBJ2-3, with D tentatively TRBD1 (6 bases). Germline CDR1 GTSNPN, CDR2 SVGIG (reference sequence). V was trimmed by 1 base and J by 5 bases, leaving 16 bases between them. There are 15 residues in the CDR3. CDR3 bases: TGTGCCTGGAGTGGGGGCACAGGGAGTAAAGATACGCAGTATTTT. Its translation is CAWSGGTGSKDTQYF.

The gene calls are TRBV12-3 or TRBV12-4 and TRBJ2-5; possible D gene TRBD1, 5 bases. The CDR3 length is 11 residues. V was pared by 8 bases and J by 2 bases, with 6 bases between. CDR3 DNA: TGTGCCAGCGGGGCGCAAGAGACCCAGTACTTC. It yields the protein CASGAQETQYF.

This clone has a handful of counts. The CDR3 bases are TGTGCCAGCAGTTTATCTTCTGCCGGAGAGACCCAGTACTTC. It is translated as CASSLSSAGETQYF. The chain uses TRBV27 and TRBJ2-5; D remains unclear. The length of the CDR3 is 14 residues. The germline gives CDR1 MNHEY, CDR2 SMNVEV (reference sequence). The V and J ends lost 0 bases and 4 bases respectively, with 9 bases between them.

This clone showed up just a few times. This rearrangement joins TRBV7-9 to TRBJ2-7; no clear D. Germline V gene data show CDR1 as SEHNR and CDR2 as FQNEAQ (reference sequence). V lost 2 bases and J lost 3, with 5 bases in between. The CDR3 sequence is 12 residues long. CDR3 nucleotide sequence: TGTGCCAGCAGCTTAAATAGCTACGAGCAGTACTTC. Translation gives CASSLNSYEQYF.

The chain is built from TRBV30 and TRBJ1-5; D is unclear. CDR3 length: 13 amino acids. V was trimmed by 0 bases and J by 5 bases, leaving 8 bases between them. Germline loops: CDR1 GTSNPN, CDR2 SVGIG (reference sequence). This chain's CDR3 is CAWSVGGDQPQHF. CDR3 nucleotide sequence: TGTGCCTGGAGTGTTGGCGGAGATCAGCCCCAGCATTTT.

This rearrangement joins TRBV25-1 to TRBJ2-1; 8 positions agree with TRBD1. Trimming took 6 bases from V and 1 from J; bases not matched to a gene: 5. Per the germline V gene, CDR1 is MGHDK and CDR2 is SYGVNS. CDR3 length: 15 residues. The chain's CDR3 is CASRHRGNSYNEQFF. The CDR3 bases are TGTGCCAGCAGGCACAGGGGGAATTCCTACAATGAGCAGTTCTTC.

The chain employs TRBV7-9 and TRBJ1-1; 9 positions agree with TRBD1. The CDR3 is 15 amino acids. Germline values: CDR1 SEHNR, CDR2 FQNEAQ (reference sequence). V lost 5 bases, J lost 4 bases, and 8 bases stayed unmatched. The CDR3 coding sequence is TGTGCCAGCAGCCTCGCCGGGACAGGGCCCACTGAAGCTTTCTTT. It yields the protein CASSLAGTGPTEAFF.

The V call is TRBV5-1, the J call TRBJ1-4; D might be TRBD1 (6 bases). This CDR3 region has 14 residues. The V gene lost 3 bases and the J gene lost 4 bases, with 10 bases spanning the gap. Germline lookup yields CDR1 SGHRS and CDR2 YFSETQ. CDR3 nucleotide sequence: TGCGCCAGCAGCTCCGGGACAAGTAATGAAAAACTGTTTTTT. This codes for CASSSGTSNEKLFF.

A word on this clone: The same CDR3 can be traced to other DNA sequences in this sample. The chain has TRBV9 and TRBJ1-5; D may be TRBD1 (5 bases). The CDR3 sequence is 14 residues long. Per germline, CDR1 SGDLS and CDR2 YYNGEE. The V end was cut by 3 bases, the J end by 1 base, with 8 bases between. The CDR3 region is CASSAQGSNQPQHF. CDR3 nucleotides: TGTGCCAGCAGCGCCCAGGGAAGCAATCAGCCCCAGCATTTT.

The V gene is TRBV5-1, the J gene TRBJ1-2; 7 positions match TRBD1. CDR3 length: 15 amino acids. The germline CDR1 and CDR2 sequences are SGHRS and YFSETQ. V shed 0 bases and J 5 bases; nucleotides not matched to a gene: 7. Here the CDR3 reads CASSLGVQGEYGYTF. CDR3 DNA sequence: TGCGCCAGCAGCTTGGGTGTCCAGGGGGAGTATGGCTACACCTTC.

This chain connects TRBV11-2 to TRBJ1-6; 7 bases align to TRBD1. The CDR3 is 15 amino acids. The germline gives CDR1 SGHAT, CDR2 FQNNGV. V lost 7 bases to trimming and J lost 7 bases; unmatched junction nucleotides: 10. The CDR3 sequence: CASKFRGLPNSPLHF. The CDR3 DNA reads as TGTGCCAGCAAGTTTAGGGGGCTGCCGAATTCACCCCTCCACTTT.

V is TRBV7-9 and J is TRBJ2-3; tentative D call: TRBD2 (6 bases). The CDR3 length is 14 residues. Germline CDR1 reads SEHNR; CDR2 reads FQNEAQ (reference sequence). V gave up 8 bases and J gave up 0 bases, with 12 bases separating them. CDR3 DNA sequence: TGTGCCAGCGGGGGGACCTATAGCACAGATACGCAGTATTTT. Amino acids: CASGGTYSTDTQYF.

The chain combines TRBV2 with TRBJ1-4, with 10 bases that match TRBD1. Germline V gene lookup returns CDR1 SNHLY and CDR2 FYNNEI. The trim removed 8 bases at V and 7 bases at J, leaving 10 bases unmatched. The CDR3 is 15 amino acids. Here the CDR3 reads CASHRDRGPGEKLFF. CDR3 nucleotides: TGTGCCAGCCACCGGGACAGGGGCCCTGGTGAAAAACTGTTTTTT.

This clone was seen only a few times. This chain uses TRBV6-4 with TRBJ2-1; 9 nucleotides align to TRBD2. CDR3 length: 15 residues. CDR1 and CDR2 from the germline V gene are MRHNA and SNTAGT. V shed 5 bases and J 7 bases; nucleotides not matched to a gene: 9. CDR3 residues: CASSKLAGDLNEQFF. Here the CDR3 DNA reads TGTGCCAGCAGTAAACTAGCGGGCGATCTAAATGAGCAGTTCTTC.

The chain combines TRBV15 with TRBJ2-7; TRBD2 aligns across 7 bases. CDR3 length: 15 residues. The V segment lost 0 bases and the J segment 7 bases; nucleotides outside the gene matches: 9. In germline, CDR1 is LNHNV, CDR2 YYDKDF (reference sequence). In DNA, the CDR3 is TGTGCCACCAGCAGAGATGGCTCGGGAGGTGGGGAGCAGTACGTC. It is translated as CATSRDGSGGGEQYV.